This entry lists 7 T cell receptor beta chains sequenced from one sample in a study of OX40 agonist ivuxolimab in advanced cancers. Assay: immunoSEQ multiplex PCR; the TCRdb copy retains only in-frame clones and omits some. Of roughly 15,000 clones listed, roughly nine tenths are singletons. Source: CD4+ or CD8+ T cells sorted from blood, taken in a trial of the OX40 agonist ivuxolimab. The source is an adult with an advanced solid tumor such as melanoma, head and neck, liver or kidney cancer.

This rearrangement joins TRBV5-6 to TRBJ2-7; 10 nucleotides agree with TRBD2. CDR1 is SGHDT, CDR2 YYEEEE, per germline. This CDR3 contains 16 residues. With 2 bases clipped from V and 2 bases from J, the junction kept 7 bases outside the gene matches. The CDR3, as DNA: TGTGCCAGCAGCTTAGCTAGCGGGAGTCTTACCTACGAGCAGTACTTC. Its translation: CASSLASGSLTYEQYF.

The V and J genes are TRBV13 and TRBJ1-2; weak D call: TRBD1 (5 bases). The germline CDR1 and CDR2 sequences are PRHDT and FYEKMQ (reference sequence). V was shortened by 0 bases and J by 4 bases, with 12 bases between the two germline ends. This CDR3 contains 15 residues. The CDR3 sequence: CASSLGTGQGYGYTF. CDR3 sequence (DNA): TGTGCCAGCAGCTTAGGCACTGGACAAGGCTATGGCTACACCTTC. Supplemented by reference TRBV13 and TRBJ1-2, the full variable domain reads AAGVIQSPRHLIKEKRETATLKCYPIPRHDTVYWYQQGPGQDPQFLISFYEKMQSDKGSIPDRFSAQQFSDYHSELNMSSLELGDSALYFCASSLGTGQGYGYTFGSGTRLTVV.

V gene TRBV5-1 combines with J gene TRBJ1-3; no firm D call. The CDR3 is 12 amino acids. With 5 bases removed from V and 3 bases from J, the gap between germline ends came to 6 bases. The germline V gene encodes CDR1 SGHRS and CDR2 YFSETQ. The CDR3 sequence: CASRGDGNTIYF. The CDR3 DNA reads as TGCGCCAGCAGGGGAGATGGAAACACCATATATTTT. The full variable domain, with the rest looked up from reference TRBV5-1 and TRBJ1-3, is KAGVTQTPRYLIKTRGQQVTLSCSPISGHRSVSWYQQTPGQGLQFLFEYFSETQRNKGNFPGRFSGRQFSNSRSEMNVSTLELGDSALYLCASRGDGNTIYFGEGSWLTVV.

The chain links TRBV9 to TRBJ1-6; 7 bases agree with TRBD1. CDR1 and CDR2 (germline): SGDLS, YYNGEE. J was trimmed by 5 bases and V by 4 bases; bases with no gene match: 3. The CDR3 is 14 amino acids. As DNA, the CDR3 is TGTGCCAGCAGCATGGGACAGAATAATTCACCCCTCCACTTT. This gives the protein CASSMGQNNSPLHF.

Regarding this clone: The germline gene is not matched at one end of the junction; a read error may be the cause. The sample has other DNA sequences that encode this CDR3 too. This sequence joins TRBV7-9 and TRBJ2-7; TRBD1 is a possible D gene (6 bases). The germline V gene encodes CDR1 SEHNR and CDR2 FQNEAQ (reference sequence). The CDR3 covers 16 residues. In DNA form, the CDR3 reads TGTGCCAGCAGCTCGACCGCAGGGGATTCATCCTACGAGCAGTACTTT. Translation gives CASSSTAGDSSYEQYF.

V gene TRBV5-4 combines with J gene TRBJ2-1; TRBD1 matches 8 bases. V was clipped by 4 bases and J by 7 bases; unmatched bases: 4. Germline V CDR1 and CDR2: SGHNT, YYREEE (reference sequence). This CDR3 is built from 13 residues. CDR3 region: CASSTGQANEQFF. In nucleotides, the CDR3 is TGTGCCAGCAGCACGGGACAGGCTAATGAGCAGTTCTTC.

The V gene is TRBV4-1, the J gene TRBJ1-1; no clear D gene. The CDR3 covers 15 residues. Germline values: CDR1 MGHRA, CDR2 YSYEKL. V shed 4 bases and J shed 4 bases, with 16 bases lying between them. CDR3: CASSRWTAESTEAFF. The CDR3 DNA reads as TGCGCCAGCAGCCGGTGGACCGCCGAGAGCACTGAAGCTTTCTTT.